Listed here are 10 T cell receptor beta chains from one sample, sequenced in a study of T cells in Graves' hyperthyroidism and ophthalmopathy. The CDR3 regions of TCR beta were amplified from RNA transcripts. The HTBI set primed first-round TCR CDR3 RT-PCR. TCRdb independently ran MiXCR on the multiplex PCR reads; one entry per CDR3 protein. The table includes approximately 430,000 distinct CDR3 sequences, approximately 15% detected once. The sequencing sample was made of blood. These receptors came from a woman under 30 with Graves' hyperthyroidism.

Of note for this clonotype: This could be a read error, since a much larger clone is one nucleotide away. The chain is built from TRBV28 and TRBJ2-5; TRBD2 might be the D (7 bases). CDR1 is MDHEN, CDR2 SYDVKM, per germline. This CDR3 spans 14 amino acids. The CDR3 region has the DNA TGTGCCAGCAACCTACGGGGGGCTAAAGAGGCCCAGTACTTC. It yields the protein CASNLRGAKEAQYF.

V gene TRBV12-5 combines with J gene TRBJ1-5, with 9 bases identical to TRBD1. The CDR3 totals 16 residues. V dropped 5 bases and J dropped 6; count of bases not matched to a gene: 11. The V gene's germline CDR1 is LGHNT and CDR2 FRNRAP. CDR3 bases: TGTGCTAGTGGTCTCAACGGGACAGGGACCGCTCAGCCCCAGCATTTT. It translates to CASGLNGTGTAQPQHF.

This clonotype was counted ten times or more. The chain carries TRBV9 and TRBJ1-6, with TRBD1 as a possible D gene (5 bases). The V and J ends lost 0 bases and 14 bases respectively, with 9 bases between them. Germline V lookup: CDR1 SGDLS, CDR2 YYNGEE. There are 12 residues in the CDR3. This CDR3 reads CASSVDWGSLHF. The CDR3 DNA sequence: TGTGCCAGCAGCGTAGACTGGGGCTCCCTCCACTTT.

This clonotype appeared a few times. V usage is TRBV7-8 and J usage is TRBJ2-4; no clear D. CDR1 and CDR2 from the germline V gene are SGHVS and FQNEAQ. This CDR3 spans 14 amino acids. V lost 1 base and J 9 bases, leaving 13 bases between the germline ends. CDR3 in DNA: TGTGCCAGCAGCTTAGGCGTCTACCAAAGCATTCAGTACTTC. Protein sequence: CASSLGVYQSIQYF.

This clonotype was recorded a few times. The CDR3 nucleotides read TGCAGCGTTACCGGGGGGTCCTCCTACAATGAGCAGTTCTTC. Its translation: CSVTGGSSYNEQFF. The chain carries TRBV29-1 and TRBJ2-1; 7 nucleotides match TRBD2. CDR1 SQVTM and CDR2 ANQGSEA come from the germline V gene. Losses at the gene ends were 5 bases for V and 0 bases for J; bases not matched to a gene: 4. CDR3 length equals 14 residues.

The chain recombines TRBV29-1 with TRBJ2-1; 7 nucleotides line up with TRBD2. Germline V gene sequence: CDR1 SQVTM, CDR2 ANQGSEA. V was clipped by 1 base and J by 4 bases; unmatched bases: 7. This CDR3 contains 15 residues. In DNA, the CDR3 is TGCAGCGTTGAAGGACCAGCGGGGAAGTACAATGAGCAGTTCTTC. It yields the protein CSVEGPAGKYNEQFF.

The sample holds many counts of this clonotype. CDR3 coding DNA: TGTGCCAGCAGCTTAACTAGCAGCAACATTCAGTACTTC. Its protein product is CASSLTSSNIQYF. V and J are TRBV7-6 and TRBJ2-4; TRBD2 is a possible D gene (6 bases). Trimming pared 2 bases from V and 7 bases from J, leaving 9 bases between. The CDR3 sequence is 13 residues long. Germline values: CDR1 SGHVS, CDR2 FNYEAQ. Using reference TRBV7-6 and TRBJ2-4 for the parts outside the CDR3, the full variable domain is GAGVSQSPRYKVTKRGQDVALRCDPISGHVSLYWYRQALGQGPEFLTYFNYEAQQDKSGLPNDRFSAERPEGSISTLTIQRTEQRDSAMYRCASSLTSSNIQYFGAGTRLSVL.

The sample holds many counts of this clonotype. The chain couples TRBV12-3 or TRBV12-4 to TRBJ1-2; 9 nucleotides agree with TRBD1. V lost 6 bases and J lost 3; bases outside the gene matches: 5. The CDR3 consists of 14 residues. The DNA for the CDR3 is TGTGCCAGCAGCCGTGGACAGGGGTACTATGGCTACACCTTC. Translation gives CASSRGQGYYGYTF.

This clonotype occurred many times. The chain links TRBV5-6 to TRBJ2-5; no clear D gene. Trimming stripped 0 bases from V and 6 bases from J, with 9 bases between. The CDR3 is made up of 13 amino acids. Germline V CDR1 and CDR2: SGHDT, YYEEEE. The CDR3 protein is CASSLANSKTQYF. CDR3 nucleotides: TGTGCCAGCAGCTTGGCCAACTCCAAGACCCAGTACTTC.

This clonotype occurred a few times. Being one base from a much bigger clone, this may be a read error. The J gene is TRBJ1-2, the V gene TRBV18, with unresolved D. V was clipped by 0 bases and J by 0 bases, with 11 bases between them. Germline V gene sequence: CDR1 KGHSH, CDR2 LQKENI. The CDR3 is 16 residues long. In DNA form, the CDR3 reads TGTGCCAGCTCACCACCGAAGGCAGTTACTAACTATGGCTACACCTTC. Its protein is CASSPPKAVTNYGYTF.